This is a list of T cell receptor beta chains from one sample in a study of vaccination and CD4 T cells after COVID-19. TCRdb redid the calling of the PCR reads with MiXCR, one entry per CDR3 protein. Among 11,000 or so distinct CDR3 sequences listed, roughly two fifths were seen once. No antigen has been assigned to these receptors. Sequenced material: CD4+ T cells from blood, cultured in vitro. Source of these receptors: a human donor who had recovered from COVID-19. Each CDR3 is given with its conserved first and last residue. Fields, in order: CDR3 protein, CDR3 DNA, D gene, J gene, clone size, V gene. D genes are given only for firm matches. Rows may omit the clone size; those that give it use once, few, many or a size class.

CDR3aa: CASSLVAGVNTEAFF
CDR3nt: TGCGCCAGCAGCTTGGTGGCAGGGGTGAACACTGAAGCTTTCTTT
d_gene: .
j_gene: TRBJ1-1
abundance: .
v_gene: TRBV5-1

CDR3aa: CASSLLLDTQYF
CDR3nt: TGTGCCAGCAGTTTGCTTTTAGATACGCAGTATTTT
d_gene: .
j_gene: TRBJ2-3
abundance: .
v_gene: TRBV12-3/TRBV12-4

CDR3aa: CASTNGPSPRNEQFF
CDR3nt: TGTGCCAGCACTAACGGCCCAAGCCCCCGGAATGAGCAGTTCTTC
d_gene: .
j_gene: TRBJ2-1
abundance: .
v_gene: TRBV6-1

CDR3aa: CAWSALGENPYGYTF
CDR3nt: TGTGCCTGGAGTGCCCTCGGGGAGAATCCCTATGGCTACACCTTC
d_gene: .
j_gene: TRBJ1-2
abundance: .
v_gene: TRBV30

CDR3aa: CATSRSELVGTYQPQHF
CDR3nt: TGTGCCACCAGCAGATCGGAATTGGTGGGCACTTATCAGCCCCAGCATTTT
d_gene: .
j_gene: TRBJ1-5
abundance: .
v_gene: TRBV15

CDR3aa: CASSVGDYNSPLHF
CDR3nt: TGTGCCAGCAGTGTTGGGGATTATAATTCACCCCTCCACTTT
d_gene: .
j_gene: TRBJ1-6
abundance: few
v_gene: TRBV12-3/TRBV12-4

CDR3aa: CASSLPRGPTPPWGYTF
CDR3nt: TGCGCCAGCAGCCTTCCCCGAGGCCCAACCCCTCCTTGGGGCTACACCTTC
d_gene: .
j_gene: TRBJ1-2
abundance: few
v_gene: TRBV5-1

CDR3aa: CASRPWQGTEAFF
CDR3nt: TGTGCCAGCAGACCGTGGCAGGGAACTGAAGCTTTCTTT
d_gene: .
j_gene: TRBJ1-1
abundance: .
v_gene: TRBV6-2/TRBV6-3

CDR3aa: CASRGRVGGIYEQYF
CDR3nt: TGTGCCAGCCGAGGCAGGGTTGGAGGTATCTACGAGCAGTACTTC
d_gene: .
j_gene: TRBJ2-7
abundance: once
v_gene: TRBV19

CDR3aa: CAISTGQGRGETQYF
CDR3nt: TGTGCCATCAGTACGGGACAGGGGAGAGGAGAGACCCAGTACTTC
d_gene: TRBD1
j_gene: TRBJ2-5
abundance: .
v_gene: TRBV10-3

CDR3aa: CASSRTANEQFF
CDR3nt: TGTGCCAGCAGCCGGACAGCGAATGAGCAGTTCTTC
d_gene: .
j_gene: TRBJ2-1
abundance: .
v_gene: TRBV6-2/TRBV6-3

CDR3aa: CASSEDRPWKYEQYF
CDR3nt: TGTGCCAGCAGTGAAGACAGGCCTTGGAAGTACGAGCAGTACTTC
d_gene: .
j_gene: TRBJ2-7
abundance: .
v_gene: TRBV6-1

CDR3aa: CAISLDPQTSQGNIQYF
CDR3nt: TGTGCCATCAGCTTAGATCCCCAGACTAGTCAAGGAAACATTCAGTACTTC
d_gene: .
j_gene: TRBJ2-4
abundance: .
v_gene: TRBV11-3

CDR3aa: CASSLGHRGEAFF
CDR3nt: TGTGCCAGCAGTTTAGGGCATCGGGGTGAAGCTTTCTTT
d_gene: .
j_gene: TRBJ1-1
abundance: .
v_gene: TRBV27

CDR3aa: CSARERRGQYF
CDR3nt: TGCAGTGCTAGAGAAAGGAGGGGGCAGTACTTC
d_gene: .
j_gene: TRBJ2-7
abundance: .
v_gene: TRBV20-1

CDR3aa: CASRTGGSDGYTF
CDR3nt: TGTGCCAGCAGAACAGGGGGTTCGGATGGCTACACCTTC
d_gene: TRBD1
j_gene: TRBJ1-2
abundance: .
v_gene: TRBV11-3

CDR3aa: CASSQDRDSNQPQHF
CDR3nt: TGCGCCAGCAGCCAAGACAGGGATAGCAATCAGCCCCAGCATTTT
d_gene: .
j_gene: TRBJ1-5
abundance: .
v_gene: TRBV4-3

CDR3aa: CSARDGQGSSKTQYF
CDR3nt: TGCAGTGCTAGAGATGGACAGGGTAGTTCAAAGACCCAGTACTTC
d_gene: TRBD1
j_gene: TRBJ2-5
abundance: .
v_gene: TRBV20-1

CDR3aa: CASSSRAGPPQGYEQYF
CDR3nt: TGTGCCAGCAGCTCCCGGGCGGGCCCCCCTCAAGGGTACGAGCAGTACTTC
d_gene: .
j_gene: TRBJ2-7
abundance: few
v_gene: TRBV7-2

CDR3aa: CASSFPYTTSYEQYF
CDR3nt: TGTGCCAGCAGCTTTCCCTACACAACCTCCTACGAGCAGTACTTC
d_gene: .
j_gene: TRBJ2-7
abundance: few
v_gene: TRBV7-2

CDR3aa: CASSMVRARTGELFF
CDR3nt: TGTGCCAGTAGTATGGTCAGGGCAAGAACCGGGGAGCTGTTTTTT
d_gene: .
j_gene: TRBJ2-2
abundance: once
v_gene: TRBV19

CDR3aa: CASSGATGRATEAFF
CDR3nt: TGTGCCAGCAGCGGGGCCACGGGGAGAGCAACGGAAGCTTTCTTT
d_gene: .
j_gene: TRBJ1-1
abundance: .
v_gene: TRBV6-1

CDR3aa: CASCYSGQGKETQYF
CDR3nt: TGTGCCAGCTGTTACTCGGGACAGGGGAAAGAGACCCAGTACTTC
d_gene: TRBD1
j_gene: TRBJ2-5
abundance: .
v_gene: TRBV6-5

CDR3aa: CASSLDRFGRTEAFF
CDR3nt: TGTGCCAGCAGCTTAGATCGTTTCGGGCGTACTGAAGCTTTCTTT
d_gene: .
j_gene: TRBJ1-1
abundance: few
v_gene: TRBV11-2

CDR3aa: CASSPPGSGFHEQYF
CDR3nt: TGTGCCAGCAGCCCACCGGGGTCTGGGTTCCACGAGCAGTACTTC
d_gene: .
j_gene: TRBJ2-7
abundance: .
v_gene: TRBV5-4

CDR3aa: CASSLGGTGGGGNTIYF
CDR3nt: TGCGCCAGCAGCCTAGGTGGGACAGGCGGCGGGGGAAACACCATATATTTT
d_gene: TRBD1
j_gene: TRBJ1-3
abundance: .
v_gene: TRBV5-1

CDR3aa: CSVSELGGGYGYTF
CDR3nt: TGCAGTGTCAGCGAACTGGGGGGGGGCTATGGCTACACCTTC
d_gene: .
j_gene: TRBJ1-2
abundance: .
v_gene: TRBV20-1

CDR3aa: CASSLAGGNGYTF
CDR3nt: TGTGCCAGCAGCTTGGCAGGGGGGAATGGCTACACCTTC
d_gene: TRBD1
j_gene: TRBJ1-2
abundance: .
v_gene: TRBV5-4

CDR3aa: CASSQFGAEAFF
CDR3nt: TGTGCCAGCAGCCAATTTGGGGCCGAGGCTTTCTTT
d_gene: .
j_gene: TRBJ1-1
abundance: .
v_gene: TRBV3-1

CDR3aa: CASSEVGTMNTGELFF
CDR3nt: TGTGCCAGCAGTGAAGTTGGGACTATGAACACCGGGGAGCTGTTTTTT
d_gene: TRBD2
j_gene: TRBJ2-2
abundance: few
v_gene: TRBV2

CDR3aa: CATRSAGRAYEQYF
CDR3nt: TGTGCCACTCGATCGGCAGGGCGAGCCTACGAGCAGTACTTC
d_gene: .
j_gene: TRBJ2-7
abundance: once
v_gene: TRBV6-1

CDR3aa: CACLRDRSTSGYTF
CDR3nt: .
d_gene: .
j_gene: TRBJ1-2
abundance: .
v_gene: TRBV30